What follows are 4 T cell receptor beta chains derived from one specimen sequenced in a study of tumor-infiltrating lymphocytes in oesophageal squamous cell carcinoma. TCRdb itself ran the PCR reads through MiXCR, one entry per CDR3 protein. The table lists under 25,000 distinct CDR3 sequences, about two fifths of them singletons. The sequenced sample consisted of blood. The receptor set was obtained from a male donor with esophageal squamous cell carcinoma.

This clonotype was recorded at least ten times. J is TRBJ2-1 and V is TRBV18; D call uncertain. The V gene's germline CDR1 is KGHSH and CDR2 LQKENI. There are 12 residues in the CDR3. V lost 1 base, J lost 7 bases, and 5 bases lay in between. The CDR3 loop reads CASSPLRNEQFF. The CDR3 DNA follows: TGTGCCAGCTCACCACTGCGGAATGAGCAGTTCTTC.

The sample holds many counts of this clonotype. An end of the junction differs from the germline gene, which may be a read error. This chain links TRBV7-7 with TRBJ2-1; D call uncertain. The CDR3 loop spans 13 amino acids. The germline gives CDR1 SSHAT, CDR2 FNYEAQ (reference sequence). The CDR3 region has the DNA TGTGCTAGCAGCTTAGAATCCAACAATGAGCAGTTCTTC. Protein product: CASSLESNNEQFF. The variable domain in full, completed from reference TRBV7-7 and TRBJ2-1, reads GAGVSQSPRYKVTKRGQDVTLRCDPISSHATLYWYQQALGQGPEFLTYFNYEAQPDKSGLPSDRFSAERPEGSISTLTIQRTEQRDSAMYRCASSLESNNEQFFGPGTRLTVL.

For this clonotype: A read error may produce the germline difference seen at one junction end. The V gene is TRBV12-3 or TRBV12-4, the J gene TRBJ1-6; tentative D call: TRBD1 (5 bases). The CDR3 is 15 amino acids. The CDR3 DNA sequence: TGTGCCAGAAGCCCTTACCGGGGGGTACACAATGAGCAGTACTTT. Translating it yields CARSPYRGVHNEQYF.

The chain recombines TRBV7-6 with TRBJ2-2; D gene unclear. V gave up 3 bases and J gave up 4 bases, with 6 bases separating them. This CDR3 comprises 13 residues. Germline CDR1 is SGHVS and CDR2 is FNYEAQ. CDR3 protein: CASSLRLTGELFF. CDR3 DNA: TGTGCCAGCAGCTTGCGACTCACCGGGGAGCTGTTTTTT.